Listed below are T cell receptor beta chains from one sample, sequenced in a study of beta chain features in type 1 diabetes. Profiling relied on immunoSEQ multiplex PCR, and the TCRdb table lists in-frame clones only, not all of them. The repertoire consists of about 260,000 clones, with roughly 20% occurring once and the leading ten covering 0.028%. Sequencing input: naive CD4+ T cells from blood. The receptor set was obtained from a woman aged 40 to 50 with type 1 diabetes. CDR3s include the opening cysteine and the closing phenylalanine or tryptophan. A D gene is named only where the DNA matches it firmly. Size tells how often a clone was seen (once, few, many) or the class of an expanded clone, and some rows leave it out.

CDR3aa: CASSVQENYGYTF
CDR3nt: TGTGCCAGCAGTGTACAGGAAAACTATGGCTACACCTTC
j_gene: TRBJ1-2
v_gene: TRBV9
abundance: few
d_gene: .

CDR3aa: CASTTGITGANVLTF
CDR3nt: TGTGCCAGCACCACCGGTATAACTGGGGCCAACGTCCTGACTTTC
j_gene: TRBJ2-6
v_gene: TRBV11-1
abundance: few
d_gene: .

CDR3aa: CASSPNGWTSGGETQYF
CDR3nt: TGTGCCAGCAGCCCCAATGGCTGGACTAGCGGGGGAGAGACCCAGTACTTC
j_gene: TRBJ2-5
v_gene: TRBV7-2
abundance: few
d_gene: TRBD2

CDR3aa: CASNLGTGANEQFF
CDR3nt: TGTGCCAGCAACCTAGGGACAGGGGCTAATGAGCAGTTCTTC
j_gene: TRBJ2-1
v_gene: TRBV9
abundance: few
d_gene: TRBD1

CDR3aa: CAWGLNYEQYF
CDR3nt: TGTGCCTGGGGACTAAACTACGAGCAGTACTTC
j_gene: TRBJ2-7
v_gene: TRBV30
abundance: .
d_gene: .

CDR3aa: CASSLSLAGDEQFF
CDR3nt: TGTGCCAGCAGCTTAAGTCTAGCGGGAGATGAGCAGTTCTTC
j_gene: TRBJ2-1
v_gene: TRBV11-2
abundance: .
d_gene: TRBD2

CDR3aa: CASSLGTSAYTGELFF
CDR3nt: TGTGCCAGCAGCTTAGGGACTAGCGCCTACACCGGGGAGCTGTTTTTT
j_gene: TRBJ2-2
v_gene: TRBV5-4
abundance: few
d_gene: TRBD2

CDR3aa: CASSVRLADTYNEQFF
CDR3nt: TGTGCCAGCAGCGTGAGACTAGCGGATACCTACAATGAGCAGTTCTTC
j_gene: TRBJ2-1
v_gene: TRBV9
abundance: few
d_gene: TRBD2

CDR3aa: CASSLAVQETQYF
CDR3nt: TGTGCCAGCAGCTTGGCGGTCCAAGAGACCCAGTACTTC
j_gene: TRBJ2-5
v_gene: TRBV5-6
abundance: few
d_gene: .

CDR3aa: CASSPPLQASKNIQYF
CDR3nt: TGTGCCAGCAGCCCCCCCCTACAGGCCTCCAAAAACATTCAGTACTTC
j_gene: TRBJ2-4
v_gene: TRBV28
abundance: few
d_gene: .

CDR3aa: CASSPGQGSTDTQYF
CDR3nt: TGTGCCAGCAGCCCCGGACAGGGTTCCACAGATACGCAGTATTTT
j_gene: TRBJ2-3
v_gene: TRBV14
abundance: .
d_gene: TRBD1

CDR3aa: CASSPTTGGYGYTF
CDR3nt: TGTGCCAGCAGTCCGACGACAGGAGGCTATGGCTACACCTTC
j_gene: TRBJ1-2
v_gene: TRBV9
abundance: few
d_gene: .

CDR3aa: CASRDYSGANVLTF
CDR3nt: TGTGCCAGCAGGGACTACTCTGGGGCCAACGTCCTGACTTTC
j_gene: TRBJ2-6
v_gene: TRBV6-5
abundance: few
d_gene: .

CDR3aa: CASSPYQGSGMQFF
CDR3nt: TGTGCCAGCAGTCCGTACCAGGGTAGCGGAATGCAGTTCTTC
j_gene: TRBJ2-1
v_gene: TRBV6-5
abundance: .
d_gene: .

CDR3aa: CASRGAGRRGEFF
CDR3nt: TGCGCCAGCAGGGGAGCGGGCCGCAGGGGGGAGTTCTTC
j_gene: TRBJ2-1
v_gene: TRBV5-1
abundance: .
d_gene: .

CDR3aa: CASETSGRAGRYF
CDR3nt: TGTGCCAGTGAAACTAGCGGGAGGGCCGGTCGGTACTTC
j_gene: TRBJ2-5
v_gene: TRBV25-1
abundance: few
d_gene: TRBD2

CDR3aa: CASSQVSTVTGELFF
CDR3nt: TGCGCCAGCAGCCAAGTCTCGACTGTCACCGGGGAGCTGTTTTTT
j_gene: TRBJ2-2
v_gene: TRBV4-3
abundance: few
d_gene: .

CDR3aa: CASSTSLPRRYTEAFF
CDR3nt: TGTGCCAGCAGTACGAGCTTACCAAGGAGATACACTGAAGCTTTCTTT
j_gene: TRBJ1-1
v_gene: TRBV7-9
abundance: .
d_gene: .

CDR3aa: CAWSQGGGYEQYF
CDR3nt: TGTGCCTGGAGCCAGGGGGGCGGCTACGAGCAGTACTTC
j_gene: TRBJ2-7
v_gene: TRBV30
abundance: .
d_gene: .

CDR3aa: CAWSKNSNQPQHF
CDR3nt: TGTGCCTGGAGCAAAAATAGCAATCAGCCCCAGCATTTT
j_gene: TRBJ1-5
v_gene: TRBV30
abundance: .
d_gene: .

CDR3aa: CAISERQETQYF
CDR3nt: TGTGCCATCAGTGAACGGCAAGAGACCCAGTACTTC
j_gene: TRBJ2-5
v_gene: TRBV10-3
abundance: .
d_gene: .

CDR3aa: CASSARGQLSSGNTIYF
CDR3nt: TGTGCCAGCAGCGCCCGGGGACAGTTGAGCTCTGGAAACACCATATATTTT
j_gene: TRBJ1-3
v_gene: TRBV7-9
abundance: few
d_gene: TRBD1

CDR3aa: CAWSVTGATEAFF
CDR3nt: TGTGCCTGGAGTGTAACAGGGGCCACTGAAGCTTTCTTT
j_gene: TRBJ1-1
v_gene: TRBV30
abundance: .
d_gene: TRBD1

CDR3aa: CASSPNRGNQPQHF
CDR3nt: TGTGCCAGCAGCCCCAACCGAGGCAATCAGCCCCAGCATTTT
j_gene: TRBJ1-5
v_gene: TRBV7-2
abundance: .
d_gene: .

CDR3aa: CASSSPVVIQETQYF
CDR3nt: TGTGCCAGCAGTTCGCCGGTAGTTATCCAAGAGACCCAGTACTTC
j_gene: TRBJ2-5
v_gene: TRBV28
abundance: .
d_gene: .

CDR3aa: CSGGSANEQFF
CDR3nt: TGCAGCGGCGGCTCGGCAAATGAGCAGTTCTTC
j_gene: TRBJ2-1
v_gene: TRBV29-1
abundance: .
d_gene: .

CDR3aa: CASSRLGGDQYF
CDR3nt: TGTGCCAGCAGCCGCTTGGGGGGAGACCAGTACTTC
j_gene: TRBJ2-5
v_gene: TRBV11-3
abundance: few
d_gene: .

CDR3aa: CASSWPPGTSGGSWGDEQFF
CDR3nt: TGTGCCAGCAGCTGGCCCCCCGGGACTAGCGGGGGGTCCTGGGGAGATGAGCAGTTCTTC
j_gene: TRBJ2-1
v_gene: TRBV5-4
abundance: few
d_gene: TRBD2

CDR3aa: CASRTSSSSTDTQYF
CDR3nt: TGTGCCAGCAGGACTTCAAGTTCTAGCACAGATACGCAGTATTTT
j_gene: TRBJ2-3
v_gene: TRBV6-5
abundance: few
d_gene: .

CDR3aa: CSVSGTSGGETQYF
CDR3nt: TGCAGCGTGAGCGGGACGTCGGGGGGGGAGACCCAGTACTTC
j_gene: TRBJ2-5
v_gene: TRBV29-1
abundance: .
d_gene: TRBD2

CDR3aa: CASSFGPSGQSYNEQFF
CDR3nt: TGTGCCAGCAGTTTCGGTCCTAGCGGACAATCCTACAATGAGCAGTTCTTC
j_gene: TRBJ2-1
v_gene: TRBV7-9
abundance: few
d_gene: TRBD2

CDR3aa: CASSTGTITYEQYF
CDR3nt: TGTGCCAGCAGCACCGGGACAATAACATACGAGCAGTACTTC
j_gene: TRBJ2-7
v_gene: TRBV28
abundance: few
d_gene: .